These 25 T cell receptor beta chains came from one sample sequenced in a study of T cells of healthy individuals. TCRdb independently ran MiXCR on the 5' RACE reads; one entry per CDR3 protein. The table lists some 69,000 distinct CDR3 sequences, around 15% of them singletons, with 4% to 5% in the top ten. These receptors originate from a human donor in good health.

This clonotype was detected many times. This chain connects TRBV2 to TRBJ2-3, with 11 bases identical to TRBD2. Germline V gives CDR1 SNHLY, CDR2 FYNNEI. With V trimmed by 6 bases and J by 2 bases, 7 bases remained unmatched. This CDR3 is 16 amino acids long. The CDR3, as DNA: TGTGCCAGCAGAACCGGGACTAGCGGATCCACAGATACGCAGTATTTT. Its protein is CASRTGTSGSTDTQYF.

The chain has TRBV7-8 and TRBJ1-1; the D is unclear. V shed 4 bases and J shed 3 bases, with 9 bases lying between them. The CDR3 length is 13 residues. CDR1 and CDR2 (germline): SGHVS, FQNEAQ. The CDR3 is CASSSADHTEAFF. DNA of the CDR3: TGTGCCAGCAGCTCCGCGGACCACACTGAAGCTTTCTTT.

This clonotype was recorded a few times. CDR3 bases: TGTGCCAGCAGCTCCGGGACAGGGGTTTCACCCCTCCACTTT. Translated, it gives CASSSGTGVSPLHF. This sequence joins TRBV7-2 and TRBJ1-6; 10 bases fit TRBD1. Germline V gene data show CDR1 as SGHTA and CDR2 as FQGNSA. The V gene end was trimmed by 4 bases and the J gene end by 9 bases; junction bases not matched to a gene: 3. CDR3 length equals 14 residues.

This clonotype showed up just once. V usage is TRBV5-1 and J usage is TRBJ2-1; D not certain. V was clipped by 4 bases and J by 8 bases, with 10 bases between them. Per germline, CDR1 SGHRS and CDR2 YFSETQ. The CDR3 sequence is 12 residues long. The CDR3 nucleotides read TGCGCCAGCAGCCCCCTTGGGGATGAGCAGTTCTTC. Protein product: CASSPLGDEQFF.

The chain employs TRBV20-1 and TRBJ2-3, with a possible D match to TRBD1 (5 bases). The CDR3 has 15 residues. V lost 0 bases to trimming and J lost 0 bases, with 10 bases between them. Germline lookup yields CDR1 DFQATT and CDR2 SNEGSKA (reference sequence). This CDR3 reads CSARDPAGSTDTQYF. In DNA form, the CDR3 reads TGCAGTGCTAGAGATCCCGCAGGGAGCACAGATACGCAGTATTTT.

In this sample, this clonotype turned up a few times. CDR3 DNA sequence: TGTGCCAGCAGTTACTCGATCGGGGAGCAGTACTTC. This gives the protein CASSYSIGEQYF. V gene TRBV6-5 combines with J gene TRBJ2-7; unclear D gene. Germline CDR1 MNHEY, CDR2 SVGAGI. The V end was cut by 0 bases, the J end by 7 bases, with 7 bases between. This CDR3 contains 12 residues.

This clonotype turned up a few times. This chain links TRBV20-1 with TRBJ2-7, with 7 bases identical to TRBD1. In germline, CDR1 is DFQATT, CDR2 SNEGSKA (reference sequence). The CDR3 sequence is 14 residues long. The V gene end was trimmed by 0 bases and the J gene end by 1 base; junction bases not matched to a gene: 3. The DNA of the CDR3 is TGCAGTGCTAGAGACGCGACAGGGTCCTACGAGCAGTACTTC. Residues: CSARDATGSYEQYF.

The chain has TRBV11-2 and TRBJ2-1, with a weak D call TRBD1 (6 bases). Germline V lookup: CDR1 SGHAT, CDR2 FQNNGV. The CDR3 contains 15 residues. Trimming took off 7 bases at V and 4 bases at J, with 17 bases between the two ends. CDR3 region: CASTPGGQIYNEQFF. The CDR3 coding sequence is TGTGCCAGCACCCCAGGAGGACAGATTTACAATGAGCAGTTCTTC.

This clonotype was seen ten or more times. CDR3: CASSLGDRAQYF. In DNA form, the CDR3 reads TGTGCCAGCAGTTTAGGAGACAGAGCGCAGTATTTT. The chain links TRBV12-3 or TRBV12-4 to TRBJ2-3, with a weak D call TRBD1 (5 bases). The ends were cut back, 1 base at V and 10 bases at J, with 9 bases in the middle. The CDR3 is 12 residues long.

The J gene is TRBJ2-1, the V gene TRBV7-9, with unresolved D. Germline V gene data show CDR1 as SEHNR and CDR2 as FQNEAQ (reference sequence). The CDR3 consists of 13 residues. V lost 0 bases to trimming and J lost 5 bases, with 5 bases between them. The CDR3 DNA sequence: TGTGCCAGCAGCTTAGCATCCAACAATGAGCAGTTCTTC. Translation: CASSLASNNEQFF.

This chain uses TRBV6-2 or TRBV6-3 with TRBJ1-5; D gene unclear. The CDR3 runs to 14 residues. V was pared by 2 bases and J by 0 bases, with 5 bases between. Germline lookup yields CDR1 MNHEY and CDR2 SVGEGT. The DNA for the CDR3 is TGTGCCAGCAGTTACGGATATAGCAATCAGCCCCAGCATTTT. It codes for CASSYGYSNQPQHF.

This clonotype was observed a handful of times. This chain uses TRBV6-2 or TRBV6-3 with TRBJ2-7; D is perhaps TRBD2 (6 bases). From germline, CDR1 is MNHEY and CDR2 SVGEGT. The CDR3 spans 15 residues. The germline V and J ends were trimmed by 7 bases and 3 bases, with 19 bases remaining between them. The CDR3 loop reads CASNAMGLRSYEQYF. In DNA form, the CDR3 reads TGTGCCAGCAACGCCATGGGACTCCGAAGCTACGAGCAGTACTTC.

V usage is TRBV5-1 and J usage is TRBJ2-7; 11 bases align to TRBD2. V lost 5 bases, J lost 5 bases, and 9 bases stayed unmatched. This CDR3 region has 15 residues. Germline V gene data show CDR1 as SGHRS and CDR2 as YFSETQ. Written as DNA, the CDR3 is TGCGCCAGCAGACTTACTAGCGGGAGCTGGAACGAGCAGTACTTC. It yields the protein CASRLTSGSWNEQYF.

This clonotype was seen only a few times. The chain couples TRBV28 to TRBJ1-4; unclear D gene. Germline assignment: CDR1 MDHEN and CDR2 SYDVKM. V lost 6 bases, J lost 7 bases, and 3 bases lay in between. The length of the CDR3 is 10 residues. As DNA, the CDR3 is TGTGCCAGCAGCGGTGAAAAACTGTTTTTT. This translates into CASSGEKLFF.

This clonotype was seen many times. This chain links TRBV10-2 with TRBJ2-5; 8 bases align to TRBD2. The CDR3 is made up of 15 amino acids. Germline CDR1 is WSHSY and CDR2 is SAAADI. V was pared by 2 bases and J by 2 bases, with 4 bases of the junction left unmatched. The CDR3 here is CASSETSGTQETQYF. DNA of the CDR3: TGCGCCAGCAGTGAGACTAGCGGCACTCAAGAGACCCAGTACTTC.

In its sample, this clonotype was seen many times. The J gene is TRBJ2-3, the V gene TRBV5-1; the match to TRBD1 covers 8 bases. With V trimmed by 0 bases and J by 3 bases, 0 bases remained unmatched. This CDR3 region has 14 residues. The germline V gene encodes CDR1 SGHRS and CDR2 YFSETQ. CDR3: CASSLDRGTDTQYF. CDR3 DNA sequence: TGCGCCAGCAGCTTGGACAGGGGGACAGATACGCAGTATTTT.

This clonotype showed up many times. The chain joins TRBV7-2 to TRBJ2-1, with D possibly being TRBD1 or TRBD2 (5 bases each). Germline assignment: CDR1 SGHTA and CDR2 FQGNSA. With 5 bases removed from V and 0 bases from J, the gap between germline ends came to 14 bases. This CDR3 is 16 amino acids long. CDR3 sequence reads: CASSRDDFPSYNEQFF. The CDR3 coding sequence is TGTGCCAGCAGCCGGGACGATTTCCCCTCCTACAATGAGCAGTTCTTC. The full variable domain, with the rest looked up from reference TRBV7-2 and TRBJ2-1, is GAGVSQSPSNKVTEKGKDVELRCDPISGHTALYWYRQSLGQGLEFLIYFQGNSAPDKSGLPSDRFSAERTGGSVSTLTIQRTQQEDSAVYLCASSRDDFPSYNEQFFGPGTRLTVL.

The CDR3 loop is CASSLGLYTGELFF. The CDR3 region has the DNA TGCGCCAGCAGCTTGGGACTCTACACCGGGGAGCTGTTTTTT. V usage is TRBV5-1 and J usage is TRBJ2-2; D call uncertain. CDR3 length: 14 amino acids. Between the trimmed V and J ends, which lost 0 bases and 3 bases, there was a span of 6 bases. Germline assignment: CDR1 SGHRS and CDR2 YFSETQ. The full variable domain, with the rest looked up from reference TRBV5-1 and TRBJ2-2, is KAGVTQTPRYLIKTRGQQVTLSCSPISGHRSVSWYQQTPGQGLQFLFEYFSETQRNKGNFPGRFSGRQFSNSRSEMNVSTLELGDSALYLCASSLGLYTGELFFGEGSRLTVL.

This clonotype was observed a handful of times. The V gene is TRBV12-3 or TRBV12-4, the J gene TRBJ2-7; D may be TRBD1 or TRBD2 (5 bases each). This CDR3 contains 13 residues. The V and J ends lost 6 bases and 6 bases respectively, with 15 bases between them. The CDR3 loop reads CASRGDGGGEQYF. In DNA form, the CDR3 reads TGTGCCAGCAGGGGGGATGGAGGAGGCGAGCAGTACTTC.

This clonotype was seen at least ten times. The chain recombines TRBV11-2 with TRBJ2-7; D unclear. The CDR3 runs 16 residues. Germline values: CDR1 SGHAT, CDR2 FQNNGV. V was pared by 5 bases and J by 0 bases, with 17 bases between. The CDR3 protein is CASSPPGVSISYEQYF. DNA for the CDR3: TGTGCCAGCAGCCCACCCGGAGTCTCCATCTCCTACGAGCAGTACTTC.

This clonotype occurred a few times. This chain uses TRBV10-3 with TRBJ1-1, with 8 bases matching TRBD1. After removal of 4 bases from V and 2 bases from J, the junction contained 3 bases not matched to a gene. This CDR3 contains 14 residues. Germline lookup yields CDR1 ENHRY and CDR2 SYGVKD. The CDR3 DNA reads TGTGCCATCAGTGTCAGGGGGCCCAACACTGAAGCTTTCTTT. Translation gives CAISVRGPNTEAFF.

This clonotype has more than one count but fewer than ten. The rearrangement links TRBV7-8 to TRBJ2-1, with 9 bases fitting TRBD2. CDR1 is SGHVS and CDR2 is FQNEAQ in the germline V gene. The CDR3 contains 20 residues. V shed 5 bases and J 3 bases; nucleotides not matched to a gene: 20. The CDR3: CASSAGGLAGPRGGYNEQFF. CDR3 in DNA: TGTGCCAGCAGCGCGGGCGGGCTAGCGGGACCCCGGGGGGGCTACAATGAGCAGTTCTTC. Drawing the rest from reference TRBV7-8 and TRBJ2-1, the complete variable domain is GAGVSQSPRYKVAKRGQDVALRCDPISGHVSLFWYQQALGQGPEFLTYFQNEAQLDKSGLPSDRFFAERPEGSVSTLKIQRTQQEDSAVYLCASSAGGLAGPRGGYNEQFFGPGTRLTVL.

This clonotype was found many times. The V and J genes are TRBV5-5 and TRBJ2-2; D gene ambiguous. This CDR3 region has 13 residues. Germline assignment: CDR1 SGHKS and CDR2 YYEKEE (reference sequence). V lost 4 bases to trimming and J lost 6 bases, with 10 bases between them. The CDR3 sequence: CASSLRDPGELFF. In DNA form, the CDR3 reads TGTGCCAGCAGCCTACGAGATCCCGGGGAGCTGTTTTTT.

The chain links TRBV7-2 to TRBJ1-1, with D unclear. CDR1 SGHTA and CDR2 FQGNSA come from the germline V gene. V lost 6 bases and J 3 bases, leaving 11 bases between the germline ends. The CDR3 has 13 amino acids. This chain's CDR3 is CASRRGLDTEAFF. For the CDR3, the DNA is TGTGCCAGCAGACGTGGTCTGGACACTGAAGCTTTCTTT.

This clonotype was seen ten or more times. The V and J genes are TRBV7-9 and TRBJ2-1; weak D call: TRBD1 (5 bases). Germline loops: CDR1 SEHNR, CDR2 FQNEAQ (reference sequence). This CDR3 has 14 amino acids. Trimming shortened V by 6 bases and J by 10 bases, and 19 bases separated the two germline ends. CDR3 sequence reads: CASSFQDPWGEQFF. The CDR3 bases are TGTGCCAGCAGTTTTCAGGACCCATGGGGCGAGCAGTTCTTC.